These 29 T cell receptor beta chains originate from one sample sequenced in a study of cytomegalovirus exposure and HLA in healthy donors. Here immunoSEQ multiplex PCR was the method, and the copy in TCRdb shows in-frame clones only, minus some. The repertoire holds 130,000 to 150,000 clones, with 75% to 90% as singletons. Input material: PBMCs. The source of these receptors is a woman aged 30 to 39 in good health and CMV-seropositive.

The V and J genes are TRBV5-1 and TRBJ2-1, with 9 bases aligning to TRBD2. This CDR3 has 14 residues. Losses at the gene ends were 4 bases for V and 10 bases for J; bases not matched to a gene: 9. CDR1 is SGHRS and CDR2 is YFSETQ in the germline V gene. The CDR3 reads CASSGNSGRKEQFF. CDR3 DNA: TGCGCCAGCAGCGGAAATAGCGGGAGAAAGGAGCAGTTCTTC.

The J gene is TRBJ1-2, the V gene TRBV2, with D unresolved. There are 13 residues in the CDR3. V dropped 1 base and J dropped 3 bases, with 6 bases sitting between them. CDR1 SNHLY and CDR2 FYNNEI come from the germline V gene. The CDR3, as DNA: TGTGCCAGCAGTGAAGGTCGGTACTATGGCTACACCTTC. It specifies CASSEGRYYGYTF. Supplemented by reference TRBV2 and TRBJ1-2, the full variable domain reads EPEVTQTPSHQVTQMGQEVILRCVPISNHLYFYWYRQILGQKVEFLVSFYNNEISEKSEIFDDQFSVERPDGSNFTLKIRSTKLEDSAMYFCASSEGRYYGYTFGSGTRLTVV.

The chain employs TRBV6-6 and TRBJ1-2; 8 bases are shared with TRBD1. Germline CDR1 MNHNY, CDR2 SVGAGI (reference sequence). The CDR3 has 15 residues. The V and J ends lost 7 bases and 12 bases, in that order; junction bases with no gene match: 19. CDR3 loop: CASTWSRQGLFEDTF. CDR3 in DNA: TGTGCCAGCACTTGGTCGAGACAGGGGCTTTTTGAAGACACCTTC.

The chain combines TRBV28 with TRBJ2-7; D is unclear. Trimming pared 7 bases from V and 2 bases from J, leaving 24 bases between. CDR1 and CDR2 from the germline V gene are MDHEN and SYDVKM. This CDR3 spans 17 amino acids. CDR3 in DNA: TGTGCCAGCAACCCGGTCTCGGGTGCAAGGTGGGCCTACGAGCAGTACTTC. It translates to CASNPVSGARWAYEQYF. Supplemented by reference TRBV28 and TRBJ2-7, the full variable domain reads DVKVTQSSRYLVKRTGEKVFLECVQDMDHENMFWYRQDPGLGLRLIYFSYDVKMKEKGDIPEGYSVSREKKERFSLILESASTNQTSMYLCASNPVSGARWAYEQYFGPGTRLTVT.

J is TRBJ2-7 and V is TRBV5-1; TRBD1 matches at 8 bases. Germline loops: CDR1 SGHRS, CDR2 YFSETQ. The CDR3 sequence is 14 residues long. Trimming removed 4 bases from V and 5 bases from J; junction bases left unmatched: 8. CDR3 nucleotides: TGCGCCAGCAGCATCCGGACAGGGCTAAACGAGCAGTACTTC. Translating it yields CASSIRTGLNEQYF. The entire variable domain, with the rest obtained from reference TRBV5-1 and TRBJ2-7, is as follows: KAGVTQTPRYLIKTRGQQVTLSCSPISGHRSVSWYQQTPGQGLQFLFEYFSETQRNKGNFPGRFSGRQFSNSRSEMNVSTLELGDSALYLCASSIRTGLNEQYFGPGTRLTVT.

The gene calls are TRBV23-1 and TRBJ2-1; 7 bases map to TRBD1. TRBV23-1 belongs to the ORF category, with a function that is uncertain. The J segment lost 1 base and the V segment lost 8 bases, leaving 2 bases of the junction unmatched. The CDR3 sequence is 13 residues long. The CDR3 sequence: CASDRESYNEQFF. The CDR3, as DNA: TGCGCCAGCGACAGGGAATCCTACAATGAGCAGTTCTTC.

The CDR3 is CASSRETGGRTEAFF. CDR3 coding DNA: TGCGCCAGCAGCCGAGAGACAGGGGGCCGCACTGAAGCTTTCTTT. V and J are TRBV5-1 and TRBJ1-1; 10 bases fit TRBD1. J lost 4 bases, V lost 4 bases, and 7 bases had no gene match. This CDR3 is 15 amino acids long. Germline loops: CDR1 SGHRS, CDR2 YFSETQ.

This chain joins TRBV28 and TRBJ2-3, with a possible D match to TRBD1 (6 bases). Trimming removed 1 base at V and 4 bases at J, with 9 bases between. Germline lookup yields CDR1 MDHEN and CDR2 SYDVKM. The CDR3 consists of 14 residues. CDR3 loop: CASSLYRDPDTQYF. The CDR3 DNA reads as TGTGCCAGCAGTTTATACAGGGACCCAGATACGCAGTATTTT.

The chain is built from TRBV28 and TRBJ1-6, with a possible D match to TRBD1 (5 bases). This CDR3 is built from 18 residues. Looked up from germline, CDR1 is MDHEN and CDR2 is SYDVKM. Trimming stripped 6 bases from V and 13 bases from J, with 31 bases between. In DNA, the CDR3 is TGTGCCAGCAGCCCAGCACGGGAGATACCGCCAGGGCTGGCGCCCCTCCACTTT. It specifies CASSPAREIPPGLAPLHF.

This chain links TRBV15 with TRBJ1-1; 7 bases agree with TRBD1. CDR1 and CDR2 (germline): LNHNV, YYDKDF (reference sequence). The CDR3 extends over 15 amino acids. After removal of 3 bases from V and 1 base from J, the junction contained 5 bases not matched to a gene. CDR3 nucleotides: TGTGCCACCAGCAGGTCCCGGACAGGGAACACTGAAGCTTTCTTT. Its protein product is CATSRSRTGNTEAFF.

This clone is deemed medium-sized (0.01 to 0.1%). This CDR3 is also generated by other DNA sequences in the sample. This sequence joins TRBV6-6 and TRBJ2-7, with D perhaps TRBD2 (5 bases). This CDR3 is 14 amino acids long. V dropped 2 bases and J dropped 6 bases, with 14 bases sitting between them. Germline CDR1 and CDR2: MNHNY and SVGAGI (reference sequence). The CDR3 bases are TGTGCCAGCAGTTACAGTGGCGACCGGGGCGAGCAGTACTTC. It yields the protein CASSYSGDRGEQYF.

This clone is a singleton in its sample. The V and J genes are TRBV27 and TRBJ2-5; no definite D call. This CDR3 is built from 11 residues. CDR1 MNHEY and CDR2 SMNVEV come from the germline V gene (reference sequence). The V gene lost 4 bases and the J gene lost 6 bases, with 6 bases spanning the gap. The CDR3 DNA reads TGTGCCAGCAGTTCCGCGAAGACCCAGTACTTC. Amino acids: CASSSAKTQYF.

This chain joins TRBV21-1 and TRBJ1-2; the D call of TRBD1 is as the table states it, not checked on the DNA. TRBV21-1 counts as a pseudogene. The CDR3 covers 12 residues. The CDR3 reads CASSISGTGDTF. CDR3 nucleotides: TGTGCCAGCAGCATCTCCGGGACAGGGGACACCTTC.

The chain couples TRBV10-3 to TRBJ1-2; no firm D call. Germline CDR1 reads ENHRY; CDR2 reads SYGVKD. Trimming left V 0 bases short and J 8 bases short, with 7 bases between. The CDR3 spans 12 residues. This CDR3 is CAISESKEGYTF. DNA for the CDR3: TGTGCCATCAGTGAGTCGAAGGAGGGCTACACCTTC.

This rearrangement joins TRBV5-1 to TRBJ2-7, with D unresolved. Germline CDR1 reads SGHRS; CDR2 reads YFSETQ. Trimming shortened V by 5 bases and J by 2 bases, and 17 bases separated the two germline ends. The CDR3 has 15 residues. CDR3 nucleotide sequence: TGCGCCAGCAGACGTGGGCAGATCGAGACCTACGAGCAGTACTTC. Translation gives CASRRGQIETYEQYF.

The V call is TRBV6-1, the J call TRBJ2-7; TRBD2 agrees at 10 bases. The CDR3 runs to 15 residues. CDR1 and CDR2 (germline): MNHNS, SASEGT. Unmatched junction bases numbered 9, after V lost 8 bases and J lost 2 bases. CDR3 region: CASRHIGLAAYEQYF. In DNA form, the CDR3 reads TGTGCCAGCCGACACATTGGACTAGCGGCCTACGAGCAGTACTTC.

The chain recombines TRBV5-1 with TRBJ2-3; 7 bases align to TRBD2. Germline V gene data show CDR1 as SGHRS and CDR2 as YFSETQ. CDR3 length: 14 amino acids. Trimming removed 2 bases from V and 1 base from J; junction bases left unmatched: 1. As DNA, the CDR3 is TGCGCCAGCAGCTTTGGGGGGGGCACAGATACGCAGTATTTT. It is translated as CASSFGGGTDTQYF.

This chain uses TRBV27 with TRBJ1-2, with TRBD1 identical over 10 bases. With V trimmed by 3 bases and J by 8 bases, 12 bases remained unmatched. This CDR3 is 16 amino acids long. Per the germline V gene, CDR1 is MNHEY and CDR2 is SMNVEV (reference sequence). CDR3 amino acids: CASSLLRDRGVEGYTF. DNA for the CDR3: TGTGCCAGCAGTTTGCTCCGGGACAGGGGAGTAGAAGGCTACACCTTC.

This chain uses TRBV6-5 with TRBJ2-7; TRBD1 might be the D (6 bases). This CDR3 contains 12 residues. The V gene lost 6 bases and the J gene lost 3 bases, with 9 bases spanning the gap. The V gene's germline CDR1 is MNHEY and CDR2 SVGAGI. This chain's CDR3 is CASRDRSYEQYF. CDR3 bases: TGTGCCAGCAGGGACAGAAGCTACGAGCAGTACTTC.

This clone was counted once. The V and J genes are TRBV5-1 and TRBJ1-4; D is unclear. CDR3 length equals 17 residues. V was cut by 1 base and J by 0 bases, with 13 bases left in between. Germline CDR1 is SGHRS and CDR2 is YFSETQ. The CDR3 nucleotides are TGCGCCAGCAGCTTGTTACCCGACTCTGCAACTAATGAAAAACTGTTTTTT. Its translation is CASSLLPDSATNEKLFF. Full variable domain (outside the CDR3, taken from reference TRBV5-1 and TRBJ1-4): KAGVTQTPRYLIKTRGQQVTLSCSPISGHRSVSWYQQTPGQGLQFLFEYFSETQRNKGNFPGRFSGRQFSNSRSEMNVSTLELGDSALYLCASSLLPDSATNEKLFFGSGTQLSVL.

The rearrangement uses TRBV19 and TRBJ1-5; maybe TRBD1 (6 bases). Germline loops: CDR1 LNHDA, CDR2 SQIVND (reference sequence). CDR3 length equals 16 residues. V lost 0 bases and J lost 9, with 18 bases in between. This CDR3 reads CASSIDRWAGARPQHF. As DNA, the CDR3 is TGTGCCAGTAGTATAGATAGGTGGGCAGGGGCTAGGCCCCAGCATTTT.

J is TRBJ1-2 and V is TRBV5-6, with a weak D call TRBD1 (5 bases). This CDR3 has 15 amino acids. Looked up from germline, CDR1 is SGHDT and CDR2 is YYEEEE. Deletions cut 6 bases from V and 8 bases from J, with 23 bases between. CDR3 loop: CASIRAGGPYSGYTF. The DNA for the CDR3 is TGTGCCAGCATTCGGGCGGGGGGTCCCTACTCCGGCTACACCTTC.

The chain links TRBV2 to TRBJ2-1; D gene unclear. The CDR3 covers 13 residues. CDR1 and CDR2 from the germline V gene are SNHLY and FYNNEI. The V gene lost 7 bases and the J gene lost 5 bases, with 12 bases spanning the gap. The CDR3: CASTRRTDNEQFF. The CDR3 DNA follows: TGTGCCAGCACAAGACGTACAGACAATGAGCAGTTCTTC.

This chain uses TRBV2 with TRBJ2-7, with a tentative D call TRBD2 (5 bases). Germline loops: CDR1 SNHLY, CDR2 FYNNEI. V was trimmed by 4 bases and J by 1 base, leaving 8 bases between them. This CDR3 spans 13 amino acids. The CDR3 DNA sequence: TGTGCCAGCAGTGCCGGACTGTCCTACGAGCAGTACTTC. Translation gives CASSAGLSYEQYF.

The sample holds one count of this clone. The chain employs TRBV27 and TRBJ2-7, with 7 bases that match TRBD2. The CDR3 consists of 18 residues. Germline CDR1 is MNHEY and CDR2 is SMNVEV (reference sequence). V dropped 6 bases and J dropped 2; count of bases not matched to a gene: 19. CDR3 loop: CASSPALRGLAVTYEQYF. In nucleotides, the CDR3 is TGTGCCAGCAGCCCAGCACTACGGGGCCTAGCGGTCACCTACGAGCAGTACTTC.

This chain connects TRBV9 to TRBJ2-7; D is uncertain. Germline lookup yields CDR1 SGDLS and CDR2 YYNGEE. Trimming removed 0 bases from V and 6 bases from J, with 13 bases in between. This CDR3 has 14 amino acids. The CDR3 region is CASSVGDFGSEQYF. The DNA of the CDR3 is TGTGCCAGCAGCGTAGGAGACTTCGGAAGCGAGCAGTACTTC. The full variable domain, rest sourced from reference TRBV9 and TRBJ2-7, is DSGVTQTPKHLITATGQRVTLRCSPRSGDLSVYWYQQSLDQGLQFLIQYYNGEERAKGNILERFSAQQFPDLHSELNLSSLELGDSALYFCASSVGDFGSEQYFGPGTRLTVT.

This rearrangement joins TRBV5-6 to TRBJ2-5; no reliable D call. The germline V gene encodes CDR1 SGHDT and CDR2 YYEEEE. V dropped 0 bases and J dropped 5 bases, with 8 bases sitting between them. The CDR3 is 13 residues long. CDR3 bases: TGTGCCAGCAGCTTGGTTCTAGAGGAGACCCAGTACTTC. Translated: CASSLVLEETQYF.

This chain uses TRBV2 with TRBJ2-3; no firm D call. This CDR3 has 15 residues. V was trimmed by 3 bases and J by 0 bases, leaving 10 bases between them. Germline V lookup: CDR1 SNHLY, CDR2 FYNNEI. In DNA, the CDR3 is TGTGCCAGCAGTGATCTAAGCCGCAGCACAGATACGCAGTATTTT. Residues: CASSDLSRSTDTQYF.

The gene calls are TRBV6-1 and TRBJ2-5; D may be TRBD2 (5 bases). Germline CDR1 MNHNS, CDR2 SASEGT. The CDR3 totals 17 residues. V lost 0 bases, J lost 5 bases, and 19 bases lay in between. CDR3: CASSEAFGTRRWETQYF. The CDR3 nucleotides are TGTGCCAGCAGTGAAGCGTTCGGAACTAGAAGGTGGGAGACCCAGTACTTC.